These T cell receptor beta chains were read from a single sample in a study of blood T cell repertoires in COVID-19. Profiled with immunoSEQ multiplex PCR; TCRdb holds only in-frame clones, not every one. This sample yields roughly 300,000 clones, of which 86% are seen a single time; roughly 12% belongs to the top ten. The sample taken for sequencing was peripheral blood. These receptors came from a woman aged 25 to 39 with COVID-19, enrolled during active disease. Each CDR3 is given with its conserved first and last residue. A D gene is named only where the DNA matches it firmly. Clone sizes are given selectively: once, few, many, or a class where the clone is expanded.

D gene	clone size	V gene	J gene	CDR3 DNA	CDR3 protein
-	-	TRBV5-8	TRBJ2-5	TGTGCCAGCAGCTTGGGTGTGAGGCGAGAAGAGACCCAGTACTTC	CASSLGVRREETQYF
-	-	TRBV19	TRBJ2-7	TGTGCCACTAGTAGGCAGGTGCACTCCTACGAGCAGTACTTC	CATSRQVHSYEQYF
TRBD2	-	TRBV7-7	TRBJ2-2	TGTGCCAGCAGCTTGGCTAGCGGGGGCGACGGAGCGAACACCGGGGAGCTGTTTTTT	CASSLASGGDGANTGELFF
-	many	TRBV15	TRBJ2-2	TGTGCCACCAGCAGAGATAATGAACAGAACACCGGGGAGCTGTTTTTT	CATSRDNEQNTGELFF
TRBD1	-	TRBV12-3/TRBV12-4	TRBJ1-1	TGTGCCAGCATCTCCACAGGGGGCACTGAAGCTTTCTTT	CASISTGGTEAFF
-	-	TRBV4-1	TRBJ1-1	TGCGCCAGCAGCCAAGAAGGAGGTCTGAACACTGAAGCTTTCTTT	CASSQEGGLNTEAFF
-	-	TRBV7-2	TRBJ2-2	TGTGCCAGCCCTAACGGGGAGGTGAACACCGGGGAGCTGTTTTTT	CASPNGEVNTGELFF
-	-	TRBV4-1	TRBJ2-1	TGCGCCAGCAGCCAAGGAACTCCGCGGCAGATGACCTACAATGAGCAGTTCTTC	CASSQGTPRQMTYNEQFF
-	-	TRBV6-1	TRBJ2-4	TGTGCCAGCAGTGAAAGGGGGAGGGACAGGACCTTC	CASSERGRDRTF
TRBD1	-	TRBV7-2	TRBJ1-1	TGTGCCAGCAGCTTAGTAAGGGGGCTGCGGGCTGAAGCTTTCTTT	CASSLVRGLRAEAFF
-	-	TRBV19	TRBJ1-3	TGTGCCAGTAGTCCCTTCGGCGGCGCTGGAAACACCATATATTTT	CASSPFGGAGNTIYF
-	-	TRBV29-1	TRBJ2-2	TGCAGCGTTGGCCCGACGGAGACGGCCCAGGAGCTGTTTTTT	CSVGPTETAQELFF
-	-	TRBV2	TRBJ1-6	TGTGCCAGCACGGCGGGAGACTCCTATAATTCACCCCTCCACTTT	CASTAGDSYNSPLHF
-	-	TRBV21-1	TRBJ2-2	TGTGCCAGCACCGAGGACGGTCGGGACAGAACTCCACGGAGCACCGGGGAGCTGTTTTTT	CASTEDGRDRTPRSTGELFF
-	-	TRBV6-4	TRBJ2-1	TGTGCCAGCACTACTCGGACGCTCGGACACGAGCAGTTCTTC	CASTTRTLGHEQFF
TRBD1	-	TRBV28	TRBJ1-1	TGTGCCAGCAGTCCTACAGGGGTTTTCACTGAAGCTTTCTTT	CASSPTGVFTEAFF
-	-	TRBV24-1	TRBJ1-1	TGTGCCACCAGTGACGGTAAGACAGGATTCAGCGAAGTGGCTTTCTTT	CATSDGKTGFSEVAFF
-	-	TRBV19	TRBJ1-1	TGTGCCAGTAGCTGGACGCCTGGACTCGTCACTGAAGCTTTCTTT	CASSWTPGLVTEAFF
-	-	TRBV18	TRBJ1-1	TGTGCCAGCTCACCCTACGAGAGGGACACTGAAGCTTTCTTT	CASSPYERDTEAFF
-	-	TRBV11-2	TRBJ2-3	TGTGCCAGCAGCTTGGGCGGGGCGAAATCCCCGCAGTATTTT	CASSLGGAKSPQYF
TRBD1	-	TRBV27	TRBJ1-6	TGTGCCAGCAGTTTAGGGACAGGGTCCCTTAATTCACCCCTCCACTTT	CASSLGTGSLNSPLHF
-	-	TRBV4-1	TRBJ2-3	TGCGCCAGCAGCCAAGCGAAGACGGGCGGAGGCAGAGATACGCAGTATTTT	CASSQAKTGGGRDTQYF
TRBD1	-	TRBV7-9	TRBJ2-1	TGTGCCAGCAGCTCGACAGGGGGGTTTTACAATGAGCAGTTCTTC	CASSSTGGFYNEQFF
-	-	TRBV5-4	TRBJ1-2	TGTGCCAGCAGCTCCCCCACTTGGGAGACGAGTTTC	CASSSPTWETSF
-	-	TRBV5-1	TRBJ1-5	TGCGCCAGCAGCTTATCCGACTACAAAAATCAGCCCCAGCATTTT	CASSLSDYKNQPQHF